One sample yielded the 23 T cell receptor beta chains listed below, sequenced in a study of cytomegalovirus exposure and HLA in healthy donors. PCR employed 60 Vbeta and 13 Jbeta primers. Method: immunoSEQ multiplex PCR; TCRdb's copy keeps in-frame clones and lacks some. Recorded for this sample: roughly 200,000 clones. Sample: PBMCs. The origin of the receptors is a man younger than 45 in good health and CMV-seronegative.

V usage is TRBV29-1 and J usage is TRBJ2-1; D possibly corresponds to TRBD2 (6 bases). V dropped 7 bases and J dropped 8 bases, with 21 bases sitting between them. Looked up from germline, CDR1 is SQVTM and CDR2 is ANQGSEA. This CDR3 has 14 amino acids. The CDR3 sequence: CSAGHFGGNDEQFF. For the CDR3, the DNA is TGCAGCGCGGGTCACTTCGGAGGGAACGATGAGCAGTTCTTC.

CDR3: CASSLGFDRGRSGANVLTF. CDR3 nucleotides: TGTGCCAGCAGTTTGGGATTCGACAGGGGGCGCTCTGGGGCCAACGTCCTGACTTTC. The V gene is TRBV27, the J gene TRBJ2-6, with 10 bases identical to TRBD1. V lost 3 bases, J lost 0 bases, and 8 bases stayed unmatched. CDR1 is MNHEY and CDR2 is SMNVEV in the germline V gene (reference sequence). The CDR3 extends over 19 amino acids. The variable domain in full, with the rest retrieved from reference TRBV27 and TRBJ2-6, is EAQVTQNPRYLITVTGKKLTVTCSQNMNHEYMSWYRQDPGLGLRQIYYSMNVEVTDKGDVPEGYKVSRKEKRNFPLILESPSPNQTSLYFCASSLGFDRGRSGANVLTFGAGSRLTVL.

This chain's CDR3 is CASSSPWASYGYTF. The CDR3 nucleotides are TGTGCCAGCAGTTCCCCTTGGGCCTCCTATGGCTACACCTTC. The chain carries TRBV28 and TRBJ1-2, with D uncertain. The germline CDR1 and CDR2 sequences are MDHEN and SYDVKM. With 4 bases removed from V and 4 bases from J, the gap between germline ends came to 13 bases. The CDR3 has 14 residues.

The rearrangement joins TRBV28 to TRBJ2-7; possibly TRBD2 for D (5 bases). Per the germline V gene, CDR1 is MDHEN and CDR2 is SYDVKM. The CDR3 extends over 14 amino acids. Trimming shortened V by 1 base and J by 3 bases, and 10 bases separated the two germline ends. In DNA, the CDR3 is TGTGCCAGCAGTTTATTCGGGGTGGTCTACGAGCAGTACTTC. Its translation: CASSLFGVVYEQYF.

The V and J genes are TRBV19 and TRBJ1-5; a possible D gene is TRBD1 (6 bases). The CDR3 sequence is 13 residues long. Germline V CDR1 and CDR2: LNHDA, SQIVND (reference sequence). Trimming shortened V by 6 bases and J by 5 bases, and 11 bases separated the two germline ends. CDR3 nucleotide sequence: TGTGCCAGTAGAAGGACAGTAGATCAGCCCCAGCATTTT. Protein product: CASRRTVDQPQHF.

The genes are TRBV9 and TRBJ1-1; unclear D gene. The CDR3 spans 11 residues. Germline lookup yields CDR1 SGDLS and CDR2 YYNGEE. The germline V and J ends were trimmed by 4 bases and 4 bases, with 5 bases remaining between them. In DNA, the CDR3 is TGTGCCAGCAGCCCCATCACTGAAGCTTTCTTT. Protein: CASSPITEAFF.

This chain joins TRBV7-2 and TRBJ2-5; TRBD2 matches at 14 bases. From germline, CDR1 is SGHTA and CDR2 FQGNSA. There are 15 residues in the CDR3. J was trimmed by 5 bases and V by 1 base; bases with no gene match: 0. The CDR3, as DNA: TGTGCCAGCAGCTTAGGACTAGCGGGAGGGGAGACCCAGTACTTC. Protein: CASSLGLAGGETQYF. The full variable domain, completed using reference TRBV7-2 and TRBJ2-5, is GAGVSQSPSNKVTEKGKDVELRCDPISGHTALYWYRQSLGQGLEFLIYFQGNSAPDKSGLPSDRFSAERTGGSVSTLTIQRTQQEDSAVYLCASSLGLAGGETQYFGPGTRLLVL.

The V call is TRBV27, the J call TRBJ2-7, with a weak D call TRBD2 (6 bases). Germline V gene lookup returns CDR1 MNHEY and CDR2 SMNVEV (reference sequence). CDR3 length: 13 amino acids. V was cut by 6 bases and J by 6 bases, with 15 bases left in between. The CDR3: CASSFRTGGEQYF. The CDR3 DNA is TGTGCCAGCAGCTTCAGGACCGGGGGCGAGCAGTACTTC.

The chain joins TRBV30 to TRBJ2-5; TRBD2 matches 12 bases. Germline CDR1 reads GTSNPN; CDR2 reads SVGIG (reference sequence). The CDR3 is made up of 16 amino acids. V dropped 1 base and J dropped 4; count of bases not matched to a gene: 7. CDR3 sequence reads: CAWSDLAGGPGETQYF. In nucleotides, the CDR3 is TGTGCCTGGAGTGACCTAGCGGGAGGGCCGGGAGAGACCCAGTACTTC.

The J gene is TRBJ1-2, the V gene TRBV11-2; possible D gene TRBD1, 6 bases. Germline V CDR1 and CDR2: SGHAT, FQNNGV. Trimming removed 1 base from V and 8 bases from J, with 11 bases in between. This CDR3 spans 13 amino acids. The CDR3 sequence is CASSLAGVGGYTF. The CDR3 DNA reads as TGTGCCAGCAGCTTAGCAGGGGTAGGGGGCTACACCTTC.

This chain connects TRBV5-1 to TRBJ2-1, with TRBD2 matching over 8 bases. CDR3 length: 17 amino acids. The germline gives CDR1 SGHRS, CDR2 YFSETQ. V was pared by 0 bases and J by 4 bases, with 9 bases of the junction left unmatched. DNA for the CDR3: TGCGCCAGCAGCTTGGTTCCTCGTACTAGCGGTTACAATGAGCAGTTCTTC. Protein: CASSLVPRTSGYNEQFF.

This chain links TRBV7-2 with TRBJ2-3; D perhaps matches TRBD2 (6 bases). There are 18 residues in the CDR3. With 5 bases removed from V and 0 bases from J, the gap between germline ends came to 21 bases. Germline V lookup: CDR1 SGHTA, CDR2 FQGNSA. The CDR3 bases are TGTGCCAGCAGCCCCCGTGGTAACGGGGGTACTAGCACAGATACGCAGTATTTT. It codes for CASSPRGNGGTSTDTQYF.

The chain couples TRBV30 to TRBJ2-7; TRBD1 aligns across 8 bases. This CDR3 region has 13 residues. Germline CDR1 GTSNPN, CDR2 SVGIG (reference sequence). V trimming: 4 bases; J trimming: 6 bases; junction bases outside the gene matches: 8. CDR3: CAWTGQVLSEQYF. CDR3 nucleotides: TGTGCCTGGACGGGACAGGTTCTCAGCGAGCAGTACTTC.

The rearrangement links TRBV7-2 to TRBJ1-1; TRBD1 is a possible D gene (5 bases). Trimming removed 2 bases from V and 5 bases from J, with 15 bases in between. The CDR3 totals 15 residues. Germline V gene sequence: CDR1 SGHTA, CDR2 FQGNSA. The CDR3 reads CASSLSTGGVTEAFF. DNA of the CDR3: TGTGCCAGCAGCTTATCCACTGGAGGGGTAACTGAAGCTTTCTTT.

For the CDR3, the DNA is TGTGCCAGCCGAGTTAGCGGGAGATATGACACCGGGGAGCTGTTTTTT. Its protein product is CASRVSGRYDTGELFF. The chain carries TRBV21-1 and TRBJ2-2; the table's D call, TRBD2, has no DNA check behind it. TRBV21-1 is assigned pseudogene status. This CDR3 is 16 amino acids long.

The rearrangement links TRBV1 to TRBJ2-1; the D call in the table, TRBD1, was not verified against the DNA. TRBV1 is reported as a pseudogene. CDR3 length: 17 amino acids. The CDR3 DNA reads TGCACCAGCAGCCAAGATAGGATGGAGGGACAGGGGACCCAGCAGTTCTTC. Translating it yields CTSSQDRMEGQGTQQFF.

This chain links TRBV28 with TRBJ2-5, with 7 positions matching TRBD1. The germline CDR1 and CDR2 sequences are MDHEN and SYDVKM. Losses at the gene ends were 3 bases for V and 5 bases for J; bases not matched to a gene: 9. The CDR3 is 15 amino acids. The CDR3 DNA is TGTGCCAGCAGTTTTAATTCCGGGACAGAGGAGACCCAGTACTTC. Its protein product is CASSFNSGTEETQYF. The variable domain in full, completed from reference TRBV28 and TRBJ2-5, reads DVKVTQSSRYLVKRTGEKVFLECVQDMDHENMFWYRQDPGLGLRLIYFSYDVKMKEKGDIPEGYSVSREKKERFSLILESASTNQTSMYLCASSFNSGTEETQYFGPGTRLLVL.

The CDR3 bases are TGCGCCAGCAGCTCGGACTATGCCGGGACTAACATTGCCGGCTACACCTTC. The encoded protein is CASSSDYAGTNIAGYTF. The V call is TRBV5-1, the J call TRBJ1-2, with D perhaps TRBD1 (5 bases). Per germline, CDR1 SGHRS and CDR2 YFSETQ. This CDR3 has 17 amino acids. V lost 3 bases to trimming and J lost 8 bases, with 26 bases between them.

CDR3 sequence (DNA): TGTGCCAGCACCCAAAGGCGGGTCGCCGATCAGCCCCAGCATTTT. It yields the protein CASTQRRVADQPQHF. The chain has TRBV6-1 and TRBJ1-5; D gene unclear. CDR3 length equals 15 residues. V lost 7 bases and J lost 5, with 18 bases in between. Germline values: CDR1 MNHNS, CDR2 SASEGT.

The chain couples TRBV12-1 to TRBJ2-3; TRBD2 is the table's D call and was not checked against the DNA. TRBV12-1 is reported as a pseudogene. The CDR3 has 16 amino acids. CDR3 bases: TGTGCCAGCAGCTTTGATAGGCGGGAGGCCACAGATACGCAGTATTTT. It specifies CASSFDRREATDTQYF.

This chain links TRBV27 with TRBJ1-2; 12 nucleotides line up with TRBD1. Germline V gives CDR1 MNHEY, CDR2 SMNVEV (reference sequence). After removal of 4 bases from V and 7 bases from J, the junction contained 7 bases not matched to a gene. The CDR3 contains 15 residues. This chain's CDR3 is CASSSAGTGGRGYTF. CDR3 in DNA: TGTGCCAGCAGTTCGGCCGGGACAGGGGGCCGTGGCTACACCTTC.

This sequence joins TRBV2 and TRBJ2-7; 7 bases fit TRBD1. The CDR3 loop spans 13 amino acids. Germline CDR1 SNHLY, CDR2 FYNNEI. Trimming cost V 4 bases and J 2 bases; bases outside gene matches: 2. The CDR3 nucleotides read TGTGCCAGCAGTGTACAGGGGCCCTACGAGCAGTACTTC. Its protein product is CASSVQGPYEQYF.

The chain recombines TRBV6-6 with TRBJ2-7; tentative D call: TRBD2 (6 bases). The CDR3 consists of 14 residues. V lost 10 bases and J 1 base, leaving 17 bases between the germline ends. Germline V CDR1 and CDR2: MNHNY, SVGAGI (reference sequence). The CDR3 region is CATKTGTGSYEQYF. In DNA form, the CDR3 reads TGTGCCACTAAAACCGGGACTGGGTCCTACGAGCAGTACTTC.